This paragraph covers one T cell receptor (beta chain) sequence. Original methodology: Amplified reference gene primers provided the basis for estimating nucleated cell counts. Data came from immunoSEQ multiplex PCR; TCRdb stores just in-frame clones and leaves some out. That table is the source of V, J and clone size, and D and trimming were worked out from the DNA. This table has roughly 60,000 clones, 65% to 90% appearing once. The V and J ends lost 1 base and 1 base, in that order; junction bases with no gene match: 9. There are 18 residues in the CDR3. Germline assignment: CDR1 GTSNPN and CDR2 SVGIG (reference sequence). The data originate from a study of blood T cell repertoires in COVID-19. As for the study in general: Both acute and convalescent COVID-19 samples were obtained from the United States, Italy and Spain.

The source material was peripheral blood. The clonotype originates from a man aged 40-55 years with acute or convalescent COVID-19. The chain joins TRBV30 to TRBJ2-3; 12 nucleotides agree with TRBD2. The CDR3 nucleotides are TGTGCCTGGAGTGCACGATATCTAGCGGGGGGGGGCACAGATACGCAGTATTTT. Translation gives CAWSARYLAGGGTDTQYF.